This T cell receptor (beta chain) was sequenced in a study of cytomegalovirus exposure and HLA in healthy donors. The study's findings and limits: Overall, some 160 TCR beta chains were annotated as cytomegalovirus-associated. What a later analysis reportedly showed was that an Asian-associated ancestry cluster had fewer N-insertions than the approximately 700-donor mean. Common viral pathogens seemed, in a later analysis, to connect with several of the most significant clusters.

Despite likely unrecorded immune exposures, the donors were nominally healthy at the time of sampling. This CDR3 spans 16 amino acids. V was pared by 3 bases and J by 3 bases, with 10 bases of the junction left unmatched. In germline, CDR1 is SGHNT, CDR2 YYREEE (reference sequence). Both 60 Vbeta primers and 13 Jbeta primers went into the PCR. Using immunoSEQ multiplex PCR, the repertoire was profiled, and TCRdb retains in-frame clones only, with some absent. The ten top clones account for 0.95% to 1.3%, within a sample of 80,000 or so clones. Regarding this clone: Its matching antigen is unknown.

Input material: PBMCs. The rearrangement joins TRBV5-4 to TRBJ2-5, with 8 bases lining up with TRBD1. The TCR comes from a woman in her twenties or thirties in good health and CMV-seronegative. In nucleotides, the CDR3 is TGTGCCAGCAGCTCAGACAGGGGATTGGCGGAAGAGACCCAGTACTTC. Amino acid sequence: CASSSDRGLAEETQYF.